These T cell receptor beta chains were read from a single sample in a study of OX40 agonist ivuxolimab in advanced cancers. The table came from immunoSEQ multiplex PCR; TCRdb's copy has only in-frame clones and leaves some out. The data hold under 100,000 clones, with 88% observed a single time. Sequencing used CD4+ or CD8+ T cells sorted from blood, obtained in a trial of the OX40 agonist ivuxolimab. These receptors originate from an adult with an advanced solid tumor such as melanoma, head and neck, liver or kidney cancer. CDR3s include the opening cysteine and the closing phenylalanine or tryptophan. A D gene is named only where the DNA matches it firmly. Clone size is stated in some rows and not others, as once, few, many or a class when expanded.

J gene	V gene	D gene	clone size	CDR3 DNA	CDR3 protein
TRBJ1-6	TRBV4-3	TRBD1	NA	TGCGCCAGCAGCCAAGCACTGGGACAGGGGAGATCACCCCTCCACTTT	CASSQALGQGRSPLHF
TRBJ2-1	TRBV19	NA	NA	TGTGCCAGTAGTAGTCAACGGAGACTTTCTTACAATGAGCAGTTCTTC	CASSSQRRLSYNEQFF
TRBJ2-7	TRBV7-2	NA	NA	TGTGCCAGCAGCTTACTGGAGACCACCTACGAGCAGTACTTC	CASSLLETTYEQYF
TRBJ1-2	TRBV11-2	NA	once	TGTGCCAGCAGCTTATCCCAGGGCTATGGCTACACCTTC	CASSLSQGYGYTF
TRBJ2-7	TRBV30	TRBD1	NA	TGTGCCTGGAGCAAAGGGGGCCGCTACGAGCAGTACTTC	CAWSKGGRYEQYF
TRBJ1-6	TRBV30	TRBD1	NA	TGTGCCTGGAGTATCGGGACAGCTAATTCACCCCTCCACTTT	CAWSIGTANSPLHF
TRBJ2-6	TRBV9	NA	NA	TGTGCCAGCAGCTCCTATTCTGGGGCCAACGTCCTGACTTTC	CASSSYSGANVLTF
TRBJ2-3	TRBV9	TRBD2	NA	TGTGCCAGCGGGAATTTAGCGGGAGGGGGGGATACGCAGTATTTT	CASGNLAGGGDTQYF
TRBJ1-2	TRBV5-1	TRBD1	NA	TGCGCCAGCAGCTTGGGAGCAGGGGGCGGAGAGGGCTATGGCTACACCTTC	CASSLGAGGGEGYGYTF
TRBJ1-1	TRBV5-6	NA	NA	TGTGCCAGCAGCCGAAACACTGAAGCTTTCTTT	CASSRNTEAFF
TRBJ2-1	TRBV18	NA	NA	TGTGCCAGCTCACCGCAGAGGGGGACGAGCTCCTACAATGAGCAGTTCTTC	CASSPQRGTSSYNEQFF
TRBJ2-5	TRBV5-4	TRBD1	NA	TGTGCCAGCAGCACAGCTACAGGGGGCAGAGAGACCCAGTACTTC	CASSTATGGRETQYF
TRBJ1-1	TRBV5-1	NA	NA	TGCGCCAGCAGCCAAGTAAACACTGAAGCTTTCTTT	CASSQVNTEAFF
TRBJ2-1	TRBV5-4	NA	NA	TGTGCCAGCAGCTTGGTTCATGGAGGCGATGAGCAGTTCTTC	CASSLVHGGDEQFF
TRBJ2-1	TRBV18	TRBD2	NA	TGTGCCAGCTCAGTGATAGCGGGGTCGAGCTCCTACAATGAGCAGTTCTTC	CASSVIAGSSSYNEQFF
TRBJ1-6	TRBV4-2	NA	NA	TGTGCCAGCAGCCCACAAGGCCTTCGCTATAATTCACCCCTCCACTTT	CASSPQGLRYNSPLHF
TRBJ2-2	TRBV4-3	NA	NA	TGCGCCAGCAGCCAGCCCTCCCGGGGCACCGGGGAGCTGTTTTTT	CASSQPSRGTGELFF
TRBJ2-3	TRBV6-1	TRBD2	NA	TGTGCCAGCAGTGAAGTTGGGACTAAGTACACAGATACGCAGTATTTT	CASSEVGTKYTDTQYF
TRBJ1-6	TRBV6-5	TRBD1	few	TGTGCCACGGCATGGGACAGGGATTCACCCCTCCACTTT	CATAWDRDSPLHF
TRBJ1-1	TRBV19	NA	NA	TGTGCCAGTAGTATAGCCGTCAGTATGAACACTGAAGCTTTCTTT	CASSIAVSMNTEAFF
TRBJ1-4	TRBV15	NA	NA	TGTGCCACCGTCCGAGGAAGGCGGAATGAAAAACTGTTTTTT	CATVRGRRNEKLFF
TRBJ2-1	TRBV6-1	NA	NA	TGTGCCAGCAGTCGGGGACTGGGATACAATGAGCAGTTCTTC	CASSRGLGYNEQFF
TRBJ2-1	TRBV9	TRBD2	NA	TGTGCCAGCAGCGTCCGACTAGCGCGGTACAATGAGCAGTTCTTC	CASSVRLARYNEQFF
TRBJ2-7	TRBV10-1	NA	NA	TGCGCCAGCAGTGAGATGGGGGGCGCGGGCGAGCAGTACTTC	CASSEMGGAGEQYF
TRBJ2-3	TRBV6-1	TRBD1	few	TGTGCCAGCAGATTACAGGGGGGTGCAGATACGCAGTATTTT	CASRLQGGADTQYF
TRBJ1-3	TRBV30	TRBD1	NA	TGTGCCTGGAGTGTAAGGAGGACAGGCTCTGGAAACACCATATATTTT	CAWSVRRTGSGNTIYF
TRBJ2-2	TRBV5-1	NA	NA	TGCGCCAGCAGCTTCGGGTGGGGCGAGAACACCGGGGAGCTGTTTTTT	CASSFGWGENTGELFF
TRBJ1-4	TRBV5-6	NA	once	TGTGCCAGCAGCTTGGAGTGGGGACCTAGGAGGGAAAAACTGTTTTTT	CASSLEWGPRREKLFF
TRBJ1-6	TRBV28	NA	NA	TGTGCCAGCAGTTACGCCCCAAGGGCCAATAATTCACCCCTCCACTTT	CASSYAPRANNSPLHF
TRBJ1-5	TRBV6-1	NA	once	TGTGCCACCGACTCACAGGTTGGTCAGGGTCAGCCCCAGCATTTT	CATDSQVGQGQPQHF
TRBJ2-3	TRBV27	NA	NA	TGTGCCAGCAGTTGGGGCTATTCTCCCACAGATACGCAGTATTTT	CASSWGYSPTDTQYF
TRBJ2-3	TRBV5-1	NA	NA	TGCGCCAGCAGCCTTAGAAGGGGGTTAGGCACCTACACAGATACGCAGTATTTT	CASSLRRGLGTYTDTQYF
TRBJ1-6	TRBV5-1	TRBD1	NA	TGCGCCAGCAGCTTGGCCCTACAGGGGGCTAATTCACCCCTCCACTTT	CASSLALQGANSPLHF
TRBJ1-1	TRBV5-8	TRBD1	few	TGTGCCAGCCCCCTATCCCCGGGACAGGGAGAAAGCACTGAAGCTTTCTTT	CASPLSPGQGESTEAFF
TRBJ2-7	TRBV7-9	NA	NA	TGTGCCAGCAGCTTAGGTAGCGGTAGCTCCTACGAGCAGTACTTC	CASSLGSGSSYEQYF
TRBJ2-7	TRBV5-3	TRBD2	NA	TGTGCCAGAAGCGCAAGGAGCGGGGCTCAAGCCTACGAGCAGTACTTC	CARSARSGAQAYEQYF
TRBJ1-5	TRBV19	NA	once	TGTGCCAGTAGTAATCCCGGACGGATAAGCAATCAGCCCCAGCATTTT	CASSNPGRISNQPQHF
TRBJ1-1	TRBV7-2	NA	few	TGTGCCAGCAGCTTAAACCCGACAGACACTGAAGCTTTCTTT	CASSLNPTDTEAFF
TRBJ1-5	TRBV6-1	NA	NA	TGTGCCAGCAGTGAACCGGGACACGGAACGCCCCAGCATTTT	CASSEPGHGTPQHF
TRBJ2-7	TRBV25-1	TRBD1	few	TGTGCCAGCAGTGGAGCGAACAGGGGCTCCTACGAGCAGTACTTC	CASSGANRGSYEQYF
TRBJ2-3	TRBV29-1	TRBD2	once	TGCAGCGCCGAGGGCGCGGGAGGGGGCACAGATACGCAGTATTTT	CSAEGAGGGTDTQYF
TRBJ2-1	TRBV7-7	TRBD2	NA	TGTGCTAGCAGCCCCAGAGAGCGGGGAAACAATGAGCAGTTCTTC	CASSPRERGNNEQFF
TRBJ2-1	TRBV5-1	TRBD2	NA	TGCGCCAGCAGCGGGGTGGCTAGCGGGTCGAATGAGCAGTTCTTC	CASSGVASGSNEQFF
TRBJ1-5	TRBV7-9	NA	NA	TGTGCCAGCAGCTCCGGACACTTCAATCAGCCCCAGCATTTT	CASSSGHFNQPQHF
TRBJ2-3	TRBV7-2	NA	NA	TGTGCCAGCAGCCCCCCGACAGGCCGAAACCTGGGTACGCAGTATTTT	CASSPPTGRNLGTQYF
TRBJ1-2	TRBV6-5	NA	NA	TGTGCCAGCAGCTACAGGGCGGCGAGTGGCTACACCTTC	CASSYRAASGYTF
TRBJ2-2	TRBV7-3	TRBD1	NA	TGTGCCAGCAGCCGCGATGGGACAGCGAACACCGGGGAGCTGTTTTTT	CASSRDGTANTGELFF
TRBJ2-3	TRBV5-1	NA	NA	TGCGCCAGCAGCCCGGAGAGCAATACGCAGTATTTT	CASSPESNTQYF
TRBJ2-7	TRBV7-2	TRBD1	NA	TGTGCCAGCAGCTTTCGGGACAGGGCGATCTACGAGCAGTACTTC	CASSFRDRAIYEQYF
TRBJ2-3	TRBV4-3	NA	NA	TGCGCCAGCAGCCAAGCCGGCCCCACAGATACGCAGTATTTT	CASSQAGPTDTQYF
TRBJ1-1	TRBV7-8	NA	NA	TGTGCCAGCAGCCCCAGGGTGTTGAACACTGAAGCTTTCTTT	CASSPRVLNTEAFF
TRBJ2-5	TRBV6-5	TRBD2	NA	TGTGCCAGCAGCAGACTAGCGGGGGGTGGGACCCAGTACTTC	CASSRLAGGGTQYF
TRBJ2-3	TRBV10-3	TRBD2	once	TGTGCCATCAGTGACTTGACTAGCGGGAGGACAGATACGCAGTATTTT	CAISDLTSGRTDTQYF
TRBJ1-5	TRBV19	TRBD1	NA	TGTGCCAGTAGTATCCCGGGACAGGGAAGGAATCAGCCCCAGCATTTT	CASSIPGQGRNQPQHF
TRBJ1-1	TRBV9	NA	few	TGTGCCAGCAGCCCCCGTTTGAGGGGGGGGGATAGTGGGAACACTGAAGCTTTCTTT	CASSPRLRGGDSGNTEAFF
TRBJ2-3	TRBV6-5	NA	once	TGTGCCAGCAGTTCCCCCTTATCGGGAGATGGAGATACGCAGTATTTT	CASSSPLSGDGDTQYF
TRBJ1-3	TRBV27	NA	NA	TGTGCCAGCGGCAGGGGAGCTGGAAACACCATATATTTT	CASGRGAGNTIYF